The rows below give T cell receptor beta chains drawn from one sample of a study of post-analysis software for immune sequencing data. One entry per CDR3 protein results from TCRdb running MiXCR on the PCR reads. The table records roughly 670,000 distinct CDR3 sequences, approximately 59% of them present only once. The sample consisted of blood. These receptors were collected from a girl under 10 years old with multiple sclerosis. CDR3s include the opening cysteine and the closing phenylalanine or tryptophan. Each record gives: J gene, clone size, D gene, V gene, CDR3 DNA, CDR3 protein. A D gene is named only where the DNA matches it firmly. Not every row has a clone size; where given, it reads once, few, many or a size class.

TRBJ2-3 many - TRBV12-3/TRBV12-4 TGTGCCAGCAGTTTATCAGATACGCAGTATTTT CASSLSDTQYF
TRBJ2-3 - - TRBV20-1 TGCAGTGCTAGTTCTAGAAGCACAGATACGCAGTATTTT CSASSRSTDTQYF
TRBJ1-1 - - TRBV7-8 TGTGCCAGCAGCTTAGCAGGGGAGGGTGAAGCTTTCTTT CASSLAGEGEAFF
TRBJ2-3 - TRBD2 TRBV29-1 TGCAGCGTTGTTTTGCGGGGGGGCCAAGATACGCAGTATTTT CSVVLRGGQDTQYF
TRBJ2-5 - - TRBV5-1 TGCGCCAGCAGGAGGGAGAGTAGAGAGACCCAGTACTTC CASRRESRETQYF
TRBJ2-1 - - TRBV4-3 TGCGCCAGCAGCCAAGGGAGCAGCTGGGGCAATGAGCAGTTCTTC CASSQGSSWGNEQFF
TRBJ1-6 few - TRBV4-1 TGCGCCAGCAGCCAAGGACAGCTGAATTCACCCCTCCACTTT CASSQGQLNSPLHF
TRBJ2-3 - TRBD1 TRBV11-2 TGTGCCAGCAGCTCACGGACAGGCCCTAGCACAGATACGCAGTATTTT CASSSRTGPSTDTQYF
TRBJ2-1 - - TRBV3-1 TGTGCCAGCAGCCAAGTGGTTAGCGGTAACAATGAGCAGTTCTTC CASSQVVSGNNEQFF
TRBJ1-2 - - TRBV29-1 TGCAGCGTTGATCGGGACACCATCACCTATGGCTACACCTTC CSVDRDTITYGYTF
TRBJ2-7 - TRBD2 TRBV30 TGTGCCTGGAGTGTCCCGGCGGGAGTTGTCTACGAGCAGTACTTC CAWSVPAGVVYEQYF
TRBJ1-2 once - TRBV11-2 TGTGCCAGCAGCATAGACAGGACCTCCTATGGCTACACCTTC CASSIDRTSYGYTF
TRBJ2-7 - - TRBV21-1 TGTGCCAGCACCCAAACATTACAGGGCCCCAAGCGGGCCGAGCAGTACTTC CASTQTLQGPKRAEQYF
TRBJ2-5 - - TRBV5-1 TGCGCCAGCAGCTTGGTCGCGGGGTCAATCCAAGAGACCCAGTACTTC CASSLVAGSIQETQYF
TRBJ2-7 - TRBD2 TRBV20-1 TGCAGTGCTAGAGATCTTGTCGGCGGGCGGGAGTTCGTTTGGAATGAGCAGTACTTC CSARDLVGGREFVWNEQYF
TRBJ2-1 - TRBD2 TRBV9 TGTGCCAGCAGCGCCAGCGGGAGGACCGCGCAGTTCTTC CASSASGRTAQFF
TRBJ2-3 - TRBD2 TRBV6-5 TGTGCCACCAGACTAGCGGGGGCCCTAGATACGCAGTATTTT CATRLAGALDTQYF
TRBJ2-3 few TRBD2 TRBV7-6 TGTGCCAGCAGCCCAGGACTAGCCTCGGCAGATACGCAGTATTTT CASSPGLASADTQYF
TRBJ2-5 - - TRBV7-2 TGTGCCAGCAGCACCCGGGACCGCTACGGACAGACCCAGTACTTC CASSTRDRYGQTQYF
TRBJ2-7 once - TRBV6-1 TGTGCCAGCCCCTACAGAATCTACGAGCAGTACTTC CASPYRIYEQYF
TRBJ1-5 - TRBD1 TRBV29-1 TGCAGCGTCGGGACAGGGCCCAGCGGTCAGCCCCAGCATTTT CSVGTGPSGQPQHF
TRBJ2-5 - - TRBV15 TGTGCCACCAGCAGGTTAGAGACCCAGTACTTC CATSRLETQYF
TRBJ1-1 - - TRBV12-3/TRBV12-4 TGTGCCAGCAGTTTCCGACGGGGGAACACTGAAGCTTTCTTT CASSFRRGNTEAFF
TRBJ2-5 few - TRBV20-1 TGCAGTGCTAGTGACGTCCAGGCGGGGACCCAGTACTTC CSASDVQAGTQYF
TRBJ2-7 - TRBD1 TRBV7-2 TGTGCCAGCAGCTTGGGGACAGGGAGGGGCAATGAGCAGTACTTC CASSLGTGRGNEQYF
TRBJ2-7 - - TRBV30 TGTGCCTGGAGTTGGGGTGGCGAGCAGTACTTC CAWSWGGEQYF
TRBJ2-3 - - TRBV7-3 TGTGCCAGCAGCCCCGGGGTTGACCCAGATACGCAGTATTTT CASSPGVDPDTQYF
TRBJ2-7 - - TRBV5-5 TGTGCCGGCAGCTTGGGGGCTAGGGGGAGTCCCCTCTCCTACGAGCAGTACTTC CAGSLGARGSPLSYEQYF
TRBJ2-7 - TRBD2 TRBV15 TGTGCCACCAGCAGAGAAGGGAGGGAACACGAGCAGTACTTC CATSREGREHEQYF
TRBJ2-5 - - TRBV6-1 TGTGCCAGCAGTGAAGCTTTGGGGGCTCCACAGTGGGAGACCCAGTACTTC CASSEALGAPQWETQYF
TRBJ2-1 - - TRBV4-2 TGTGCCAGCAGCCAAGGGACCGACGCGAGCTCCTACAATGAGCAGTTCTTC CASSQGTDASSYNEQFF
TRBJ2-7 - TRBD1 TRBV5-6 TGTGCCAGCAGCTTGTCGGCAGGGGGCTCCTACGAGCAGTACTTC CASSLSAGGSYEQYF
TRBJ1-2 - - TRBV7-9 TGTGCCAGCAGCCATGGCAGGGCAGGGACCCCCTATGGCTACACCTTC CASSHGRAGTPYGYTF
TRBJ2-1 - TRBD2 TRBV12-3/TRBV12-4 TGTGCCATCACCCGGGGACTAGCGGCTTACAATGAGCAGTTCTTC CAITRGLAAYNEQFF
TRBJ2-7 - - TRBV10-3 TGTGCCATCCAGGGAACCTACGAGCAGTACTTC CAIQGTYEQYF
TRBJ1-4 - - TRBV20-1 TGCAGTATTCGACAGGAACCGGTTAATGAAAAACTGTTTTTT CSIRQEPVNEKLFF
TRBJ1-2 - - TRBV7-9 TGTGCCAGCAGCGCGATGGACAGCGACTCTGGCTACACCTTC CASSAMDSDSGYTF
TRBJ1-2 - - TRBV5-1 TGCGCCAGCAGCTTGGGATTCGGAATTGGGGGCTACACCTTC CASSLGFGIGGYTF
TRBJ2-7 - - TRBV12-3/TRBV12-4 TGTGCCAGCAGTTTAATCTCCAGACCCTACGAGCAGTACTTC CASSLISRPYEQYF
TRBJ2-5 - TRBD2 TRBV10-3 TGTGCCATCCAAGGGACTACCCAAGAGACCCAGTACTTC CAIQGTTQETQYF
TRBJ2-1 - TRBD1 TRBV6-2/TRBV6-3 TGTGCCAGCAGTCGTGTACAACAGGGGAATGAGCAGTTCTTC CASSRVQQGNEQFF
TRBJ2-1 - TRBD2 TRBV2 TGTGCCAGCAGTGACCCTAGCGGGGGGCTCCTGGATTACAATGAGCAGTTCTTC CASSDPSGGLLDYNEQFF
TRBJ2-1 - - TRBV9 TGTGCCAGCAGCGTAGTTGGGGATATCGCCTACAATGAGCAGTTCTTC CASSVVGDIAYNEQFF
TRBJ2-5 once - TRBV9 TGTGCCAGCAGCGGCAAACAGGGCCAGACCCAGTACTTC CASSGKQGQTQYF
TRBJ2-3 - - TRBV12-3/TRBV12-4 TGTGCCAGCAGTTTAAGCCCAGCCCCCACAGATACGCAGTATTTT CASSLSPAPTDTQYF